This T cell receptor (beta chain) was observed in a study of blood T cell repertoires in COVID-19. On the study more broadly: Acute and convalescent COVID-19 specimens originated in the United States, Italy and Spain. Sources were T cells, B-cell-depleted T cells, or PBMCs; the material itself was cDNA or gDNA.

Original processing notes: From reference gene primer amplification, estimates of nucleated cell counts were derived. This table comes from immunoSEQ multiplex PCR, and its TCRdb copy is limited to in-frame clones, with some not included. The DNA gave D and trimming, while V, J and clone size come from that table. The data show 150,000 to 200,000 clones, 65% to 80% seen once. Germline V CDR1 and CDR2: SGDLS, YYNGEE. The CDR3 covers 15 residues. V was cut by 0 bases and J by 3 bases, with 12 bases left in between. The sequencing sample was made of peripheral blood. This TCR derives from a man aged 55 to 70 with acute or convalescent COVID-19. This chain joins TRBV9 and TRBJ1-1; tentatively, D is TRBD1 (5 bases). CDR3 DNA: TGTGCCAGCAGCGTAGAGGAGGGGCGGTACACTGAAGCTTTCTTT. It translates to CASSVEEGRYTEAFF.